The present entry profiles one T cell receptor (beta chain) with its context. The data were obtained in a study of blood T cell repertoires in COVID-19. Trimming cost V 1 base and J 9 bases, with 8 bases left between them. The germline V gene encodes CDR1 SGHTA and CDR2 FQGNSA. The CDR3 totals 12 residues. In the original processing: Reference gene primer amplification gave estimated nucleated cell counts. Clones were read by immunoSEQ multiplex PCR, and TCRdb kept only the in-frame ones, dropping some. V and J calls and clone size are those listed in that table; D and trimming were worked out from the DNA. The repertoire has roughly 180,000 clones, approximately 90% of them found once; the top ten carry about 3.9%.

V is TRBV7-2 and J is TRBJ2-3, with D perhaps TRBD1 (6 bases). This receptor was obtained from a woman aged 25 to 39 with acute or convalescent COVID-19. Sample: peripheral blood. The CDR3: CASSLDQGTQYF. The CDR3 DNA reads TGTGCCAGCAGCTTAGATCAGGGGACGCAGTATTTT.